These 25 T cell receptor beta chains originate from one sample sequenced in a study of T-cell reconstitution after alpha-beta-depleted transplantation in children. Unique molecular identifiers featured in how the TCRbeta library was prepared. TCRdb ran MiXCR on the PCR reads and lists one entry per CDR3 protein. The sample lists approximately 420,000 distinct CDR3 sequences; approximately 11% were seen once. The sample here was PBMCs from the stem cell graft donor, taken from the stem cell graft. Every receptor here comes from a human donor who donated a stem cell graft to a child with acute myeloid leukemia.

This clonotype was counted between two and nine times. This chain joins TRBV4-1 and TRBJ1-6, with D maybe TRBD1 (6 bases). The V end lost 0 bases, the J end lost 8 bases, and 14 bases lay between the germline ends. There are 16 residues in the CDR3. The germline V gene has CDR1 MGHRA and CDR2 YSYEKL. CDR3 residues: CASSQDSGRGYSPLHF. DNA of the CDR3: TGCGCCAGCAGCCAAGATTCGGGCAGGGGTTATTCACCCCTCCACTTT.

In its sample, this clonotype was seen a few times. The V gene is TRBV20-1, the J gene TRBJ2-3; 14 bases are shared with TRBD2. The V segment lost 6 bases and the J segment 4 bases; nucleotides outside the gene matches: 12. The germline V gene encodes CDR1 DFQATT and CDR2 SNEGSKA (reference sequence). The CDR3 runs 17 residues. CDR3 DNA: TGCAGTGCACCCAGGAGGACTAGCGGGAGGTCCTCAGATACGCAGTATTTT. Its translation is CSAPRRTSGRSSDTQYF.

This clonotype has at least ten counts. The chain combines TRBV7-2 with TRBJ2-4; 11 bases match TRBD2. J lost 6 bases, V lost 3 bases, and 10 bases had no gene match. From germline, CDR1 is SGHTA and CDR2 FQGNSA. CDR3 length: 17 residues. CDR3 DNA sequence: TGTGCCAGCAGCTTGTCCCCTAGCGGGGGGACGGTAAACATTCAGTACTTC. It encodes CASSLSPSGGTVNIQYF.

This sequence joins TRBV12-3 or TRBV12-4 and TRBJ2-5, with TRBD1 identical over 7 bases. The CDR3 runs to 15 residues. The ends lost 4 bases at V and 10 bases at J; junction bases unmatched: 15. CDR3 amino acids: CASSSGTATKNGQYF. As DNA, the CDR3 is TGTGCCAGCAGTTCGGGGACAGCTACCAAGAATGGCCAGTACTTC.

A few counts support this clonotype. The chain has TRBV5-6 and TRBJ1-5, with D possibly matching TRBD1 (5 bases). With 4 bases removed from V and 7 bases from J, the gap between germline ends came to 15 bases. CDR1 and CDR2 from the germline V gene are SGHDT and YYEEEE. This CDR3 region has 14 residues. This CDR3 reads CASSPGGVRQPQHF. In DNA, the CDR3 is TGTGCCAGCAGCCCTGGGGGGGTCCGACAGCCCCAGCATTTT.

This clonotype appeared a few times. The chain uses TRBV9 and TRBJ2-1; 10 bases match TRBD2. The CDR3 contains 16 residues. Germline CDR1 is SGDLS and CDR2 is YYNGEE. J was trimmed by 10 bases and V by 0 bases; bases with no gene match: 10. CDR3 amino acids: CASSVVAGGVVGEQFF. The DNA for the CDR3 is TGTGCCAGCAGCGTAGTAGCGGGGGGCGTGGTAGGAGAGCAGTTCTTC.

This sequence joins TRBV6-1 and TRBJ2-6; D might be TRBD1 or TRBD2, each matching 5 bases. The V end was cut by 10 bases, the J end by 0 bases, with 13 bases between. The V gene's germline CDR1 is MNHNS and CDR2 SASEGT. The CDR3 has 15 amino acids. The DNA for the CDR3 is TGTGCCACGATCCGGGACCTCTCTGGGGCCAACGTCCTGACTTTC. It translates to CATIRDLSGANVLTF.

This clonotype showed up just a few times. CDR3 sequence: CASSPQGAYEQYV. The CDR3 DNA reads as TGTGCCAGCTCACCACAGGGGGCCTACGAGCAGTACGTC. The chain links TRBV18 to TRBJ2-7; possibly TRBD1 for D (6 bases). Per germline, CDR1 KGHSH and CDR2 LQKENI. This CDR3 comprises 13 residues. Trimming pared 1 base from V and 2 bases from J, leaving 6 bases between.

The chain recombines TRBV20-1 with TRBJ2-1; 9 nucleotides match TRBD2. The CDR3 contains 17 residues. Germline values: CDR1 DFQATT, CDR2 SNEGSKA (reference sequence). V lost 3 bases and J lost 8; bases outside the gene matches: 17. The CDR3 coding sequence is TGCAGTGCTAGGGCTTCCGGGACTAGCTTTCTGGGTTATGAGCAGTTCTTC. It codes for CSARASGTSFLGYEQFF.

In this sample, this clonotype turned up a few times. The rearrangement uses TRBV5-1 and TRBJ1-5; 8 nucleotides align to TRBD1. From germline, CDR1 is SGHRS and CDR2 YFSETQ. The CDR3 spans 15 residues. J was trimmed by 7 bases and V by 1 base; bases with no gene match: 7. The chain's CDR3 is CASSLLAGGGQPQHF. The CDR3 nucleotides are TGCGCCAGCAGCTTGCTTGCAGGGGGCGGGCAGCCCCAGCATTTT.

The chain carries TRBV20-1 and TRBJ2-5, with D maybe TRBD2 (5 bases). CDR1 and CDR2 from the germline V gene are DFQATT and SNEGSKA (reference sequence). The CDR3 has 12 amino acids. Trimming removed 4 bases from V and 4 bases from J, with 10 bases in between. The CDR3 reads CSATIRGETQYF. In DNA, the CDR3 is TGCAGTGCTACGATCCGGGGAGAGACCCAGTACTTC.

This clonotype was detected many times. The genes are TRBV5-1 and TRBJ2-2; TRBD2 aligns across 8 bases. V dropped 1 base and J dropped 7; count of bases not matched to a gene: 6. CDR1 and CDR2 (germline): SGHRS, YFSETQ. The CDR3 totals 15 residues. CDR3 residues: CASSLSGSRDGELFF. The DNA for the CDR3 is TGCGCCAGCAGCTTGAGCGGGAGTCGAGACGGGGAGCTGTTTTTT.

This clonotype was found many times. The chain joins TRBV9 to TRBJ1-2; D gene ambiguous. From germline, CDR1 is SGDLS and CDR2 YYNGEE. Trimming cost V 0 bases and J 6 bases, with 12 bases left between them. The CDR3 covers 14 residues. Written as DNA, the CDR3 is TGTGCCAGCAGCGTAGCGGCCCCTCGGGATGGCTACACCTTC. The encoded protein is CASSVAAPRDGYTF.

This clonotype was seen many times. V and J are TRBV4-2 and TRBJ1-6; perhaps TRBD1 as D (5 bases). The V end lost 2 bases, the J end lost 8 bases, and 13 bases lay between the germline ends. There are 15 residues in the CDR3. CDR1 is LGHNA, CDR2 YNFKEQ, per germline. Here the CDR3 DNA reads TGTGCCAGCAGCCAAAGGGGAGCGTGGGATTCACCCCTCCACTTT. Protein: CASSQRGAWDSPLHF.

In its sample, this clonotype was seen many times. The V call is TRBV9, the J call TRBJ2-1; 9 bases agree with TRBD2. V was pared by 0 bases and J by 4 bases, with 2 bases of the junction left unmatched. CDR3 size: 15 residues. Germline lookup yields CDR1 SGDLS and CDR2 YYNGEE. The CDR3: CASSVGLAGYNEQFF. CDR3 in DNA: TGTGCCAGCAGCGTAGGGCTAGCGGGATACAATGAGCAGTTCTTC.

In its sample, this clonotype was seen many times. CDR3 sequence reads: CSAWTSGVNEQFF. CDR3 nucleotide sequence: TGCAGTGCGTGGACTAGCGGGGTCAACGAGCAGTTCTTC. The genes are TRBV20-1 and TRBJ2-1; 12 bases are shared with TRBD2. CDR1 DFQATT and CDR2 SNEGSKA come from the germline V gene (reference sequence). Trimming at V came to 6 bases and at J to 10 bases, leaving 7 bases not matched to a gene. CDR3 length equals 13 residues.

The chain combines TRBV7-8 with TRBJ2-2; D gene ambiguous. This CDR3 is 16 amino acids long. CDR1 and CDR2 from the germline V gene are SGHVS and FQNEAQ. V was shortened by 2 bases and J by 5 bases, with 15 bases between the two germline ends. The CDR3 here is CASSLYSSRATGELFF. The CDR3, as DNA: TGTGCCAGCAGCTTATATTCCTCTCGGGCAACCGGGGAGCTGTTTTTT.

DNA of the CDR3: TGTGCCAGCAGCCAGGGACGTCGCAAATCCCACAATGAGCAGTTCTTC. Translated, it gives CASSQGRRKSHNEQFF. The chain joins TRBV12-3 or TRBV12-4 to TRBJ2-1; D is possibly TRBD1 or TRBD2 (5 bases each). CDR3 length: 16 amino acids. Between the trimmed V and J ends, which lost 6 bases and 5 bases, there was a span of 20 bases.

This clonotype was seen a few times. The V call is TRBV10-3, the J call TRBJ2-3; 7 bases fit TRBD2. V lost 3 bases to trimming and J lost 5 bases; unmatched junction nucleotides: 14. Germline V CDR1 and CDR2: ENHRY, SYGVKD. The CDR3 extends over 17 amino acids. The CDR3 reads CAISERRAGIEKDTQYF. CDR3 in DNA: TGTGCCATCAGTGAACGGCGAGCGGGGATTGAAAAAGATACGCAGTATTTT.

This clonotype was counted only a few times. The chain is built from TRBV20-1 and TRBJ2-7, with a weak D call TRBD2 (5 bases). Trimming left V 0 bases short and J 2 bases short, with 11 bases between. CDR3 length: 14 amino acids. Germline V CDR1 and CDR2: DFQATT, SNEGSKA (reference sequence). CDR3 sequence: CSARELAATYEQYF. Written as DNA, the CDR3 is TGCAGTGCTAGAGAGCTAGCCGCTACCTACGAGCAGTACTTC.

This clonotype appeared many times. The CDR3: CSVGETGGTTDTQYF. Here the CDR3 DNA reads TGCAGCGTTGGAGAGACAGGGGGCACGACAGATACGCAGTATTTT. The rearrangement uses TRBV29-1 and TRBJ2-3; the match to TRBD1 covers 10 bases. In germline, CDR1 is SQVTM, CDR2 ANQGSEA. The V segment lost 4 bases and the J segment 3 bases; nucleotides outside the gene matches: 7. CDR3 length: 15 residues.

In this sample, this clonotype turned up a few times. The rearrangement uses TRBV29-1 and TRBJ1-1, with 10 bases that match TRBD1. The CDR3 is made up of 13 amino acids. Per germline, CDR1 SQVTM and CDR2 ANQGSEA. V shed 6 bases, J shed 1 base, and the junction held 2 bases outside the gene matches. The DNA of the CDR3 is TGCAGCGTAAGGACAGGGGGGAACACTGAAGCTTTCTTT. The encoded protein is CSVRTGGNTEAFF.

This clonotype appeared many times. The chain links TRBV5-5 to TRBJ2-2; perhaps TRBD1 as D (5 bases). Germline V CDR1 and CDR2: SGHKS, YYEKEE (reference sequence). Trimming pared 2 bases from V and 10 bases from J, leaving 9 bases between. The CDR3 totals 12 residues. The CDR3: CASSFLQEELFF. CDR3 sequence (DNA): TGTGCCAGCAGCTTTCTACAGGAGGAGCTGTTTTTT.

This clonotype was recorded many times. The chain is built from TRBV30 and TRBJ2-1; 7 bases fit TRBD1. V was pared by 1 base and J by 1 base, with 4 bases of the junction left unmatched. The CDR3 extends over 15 amino acids. Germline V lookup: CDR1 GTSNPN, CDR2 SVGIG (reference sequence). The DNA for the CDR3 is TGTGCCTGGAGTGGAAGGGGGCGTTCCTACAATGAGCAGTTCTTC. Protein product: CAWSGRGRSYNEQFF.

This chain joins TRBV7-9 and TRBJ2-7; perhaps TRBD2 as D (6 bases). The CDR3 runs 17 residues. CDR1 and CDR2 from the germline V gene are SEHNR and FQNEAQ (reference sequence). Trimming stripped 1 base from V and 2 bases from J, with 18 bases between. CDR3 sequence reads: CASSLGGAGGHPYEQYF. DNA for the CDR3: TGTGCCAGCAGCTTAGGGGGAGCGGGTGGGCACCCCTACGAGCAGTACTTC. Full variable domain (rest looked up from reference TRBV7-9 and TRBJ2-7): DTGVSQNPRHKITKRGQNVTFRCDPISEHNRLYWYRQTLGQGPEFLTYFQNEAQLEKSRLLSDRFSAERPKGSFSTLEIQRTEQGDSAMYLCASSLGGAGGHPYEQYFGPGTRLTVT.